This T cell receptor (beta chain) derives from a study of T cell responses to AZD1222 COVID-19 vaccine. Points from the study as a whole: Per reports, nearly half of all spike-specific TCRs target regions that are unmutated in variants.

Germline V CDR1 and CDR2: SGDLS, YYNGEE. This CDR3 region has 15 residues. After removal of 0 bases from V and 5 bases from J, the junction contained 3 bases not matched to a gene. As to this clone: The antigen is unknown.

Clones were sequenced by immunoSEQ multiplex PCR, and TCRdb holds only the in-frame ones, with some missing. Of 140,000 to 150,000 clones in the sample, approximately 89% were seen once. The clonotype was recovered from an adult in good health. The J gene is TRBJ2-2, the V gene TRBV9; 8 bases align to TRBD2. Sequencing used peripheral blood, obtained on day 0 of AZD1222 vaccination. This chain's CDR3 is CASSVVGTSTGELFF. CDR3 bases: TGTGCCAGCAGCGTAGTGGGGACTAGTACCGGGGAGCTGTTTTTT.